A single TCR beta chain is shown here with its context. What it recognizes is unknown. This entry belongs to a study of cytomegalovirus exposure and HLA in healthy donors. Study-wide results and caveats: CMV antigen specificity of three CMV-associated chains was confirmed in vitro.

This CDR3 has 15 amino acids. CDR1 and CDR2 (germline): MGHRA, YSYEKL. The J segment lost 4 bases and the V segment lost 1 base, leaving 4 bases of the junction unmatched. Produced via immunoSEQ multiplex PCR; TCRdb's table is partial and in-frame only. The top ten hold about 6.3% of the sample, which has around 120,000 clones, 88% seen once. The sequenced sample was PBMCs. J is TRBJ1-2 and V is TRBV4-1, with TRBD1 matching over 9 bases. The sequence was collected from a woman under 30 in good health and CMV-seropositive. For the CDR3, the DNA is TGCGCCAGCAGCCAAGGCGGGACAGGGACCTATGGCTACACCTTC. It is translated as CASSQGGTGTYGYTF.